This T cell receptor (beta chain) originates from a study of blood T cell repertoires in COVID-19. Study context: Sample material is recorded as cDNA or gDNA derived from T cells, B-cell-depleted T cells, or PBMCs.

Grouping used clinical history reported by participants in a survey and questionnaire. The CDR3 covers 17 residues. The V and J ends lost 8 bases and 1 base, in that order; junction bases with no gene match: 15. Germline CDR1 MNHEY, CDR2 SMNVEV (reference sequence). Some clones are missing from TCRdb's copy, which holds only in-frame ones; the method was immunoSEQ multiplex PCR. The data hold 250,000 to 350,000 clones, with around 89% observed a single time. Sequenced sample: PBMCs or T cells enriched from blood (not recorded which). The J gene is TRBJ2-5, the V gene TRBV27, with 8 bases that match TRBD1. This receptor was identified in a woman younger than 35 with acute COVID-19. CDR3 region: CASAKTPEGTGQETQYF. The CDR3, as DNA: TGTGCCAGCGCGAAAACGCCGGAAGGGACAGGCCAAGAGACCCAGTACTTC.